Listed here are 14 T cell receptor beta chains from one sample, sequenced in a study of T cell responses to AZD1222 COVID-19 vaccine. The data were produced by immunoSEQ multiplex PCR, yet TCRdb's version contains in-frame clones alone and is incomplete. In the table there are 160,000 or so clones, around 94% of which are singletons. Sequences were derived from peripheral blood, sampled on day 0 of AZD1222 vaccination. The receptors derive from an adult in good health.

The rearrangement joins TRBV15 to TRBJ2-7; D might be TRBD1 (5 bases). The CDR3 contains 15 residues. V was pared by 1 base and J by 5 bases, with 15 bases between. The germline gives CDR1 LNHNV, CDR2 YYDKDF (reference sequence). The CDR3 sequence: CATSRGGQGQDEQYF. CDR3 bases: TGTGCCACCAGCAGAGGAGGCCAGGGTCAAGACGAGCAGTACTTC.

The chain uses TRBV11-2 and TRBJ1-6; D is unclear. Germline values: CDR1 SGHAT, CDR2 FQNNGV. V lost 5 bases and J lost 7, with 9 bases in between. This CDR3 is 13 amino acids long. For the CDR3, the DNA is TGTGCCAGCAGCCCTCTCGGAAATTCACCCCTCCACTTT. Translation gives CASSPLGNSPLHF.

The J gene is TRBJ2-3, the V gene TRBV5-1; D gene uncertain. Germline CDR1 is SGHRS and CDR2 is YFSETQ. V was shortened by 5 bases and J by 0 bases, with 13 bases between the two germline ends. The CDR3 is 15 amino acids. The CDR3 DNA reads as TGCGCCAGCAGGCGTCTAGAACATAGCACAGATACGCAGTATTTT. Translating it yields CASRRLEHSTDTQYF. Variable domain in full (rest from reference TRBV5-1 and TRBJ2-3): KAGVTQTPRYLIKTRGQQVTLSCSPISGHRSVSWYQQTPGQGLQFLFEYFSETQRNKGNFPGRFSGRQFSNSRSEMNVSTLELGDSALYLCASRRLEHSTDTQYFGPGTRLTVL.

This CDR3 is CASSFGTTNTEAFF. The DNA of the CDR3 is TGTGCCAGCAGCTTCGGGACAACGAACACTGAAGCTTTCTTT. The chain joins TRBV7-8 to TRBJ1-1; perhaps TRBD1 as D (6 bases). Germline CDR1 is SGHVS and CDR2 is FQNEAQ. This CDR3 region has 14 residues. With 3 bases removed from V and 1 base from J, the gap between germline ends came to 9 bases.

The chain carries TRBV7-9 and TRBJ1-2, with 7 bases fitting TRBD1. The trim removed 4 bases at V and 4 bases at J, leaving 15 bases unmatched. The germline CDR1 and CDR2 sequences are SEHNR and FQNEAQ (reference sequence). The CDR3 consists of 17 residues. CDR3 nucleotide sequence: TGTGCCAGCAGCTCAAACCCGGGACAGACCAGATTCTATGGCTACACCTTC. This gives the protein CASSSNPGQTRFYGYTF. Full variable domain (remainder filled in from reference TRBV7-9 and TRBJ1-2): DTGVSQNPRHKITKRGQNVTFRCDPISEHNRLYWYRQTLGQGPEFLTYFQNEAQLEKSRLLSDRFSAERPKGSFSTLEIQRTEQGDSAMYLCASSSNPGQTRFYGYTFGSGTRLTVV.

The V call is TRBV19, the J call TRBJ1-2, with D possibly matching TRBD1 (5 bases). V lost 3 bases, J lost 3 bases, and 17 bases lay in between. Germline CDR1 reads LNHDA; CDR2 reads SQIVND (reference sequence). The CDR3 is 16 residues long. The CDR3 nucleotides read TGTGCCAGTAGTATGGAAAGGTCACGAGGGGACTATGGCTACACCTTC. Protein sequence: CASSMERSRGDYGYTF.

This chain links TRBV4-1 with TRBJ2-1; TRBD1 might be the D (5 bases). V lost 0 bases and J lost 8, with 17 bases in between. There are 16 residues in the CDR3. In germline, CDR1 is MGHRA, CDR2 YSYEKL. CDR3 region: CASSQDRAGLVYEQFF. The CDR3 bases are TGCGCCAGCAGCCAAGATCGCGCAGGGTTGGTCTATGAGCAGTTCTTC.

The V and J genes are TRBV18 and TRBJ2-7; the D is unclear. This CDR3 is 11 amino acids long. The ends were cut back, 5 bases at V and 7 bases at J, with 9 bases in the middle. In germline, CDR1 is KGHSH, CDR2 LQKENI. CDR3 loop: CASSVGSEQYF. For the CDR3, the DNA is TGTGCCAGCTCAGTAGGGTCGGAGCAGTACTTC.

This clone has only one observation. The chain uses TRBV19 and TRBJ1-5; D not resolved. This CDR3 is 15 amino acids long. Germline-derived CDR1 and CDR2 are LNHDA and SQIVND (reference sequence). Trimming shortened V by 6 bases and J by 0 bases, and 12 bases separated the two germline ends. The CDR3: CASSILADSNQPQHF. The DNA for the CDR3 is TGTGCCAGTAGCATATTGGCTGATAGCAATCAGCCCCAGCATTTT.

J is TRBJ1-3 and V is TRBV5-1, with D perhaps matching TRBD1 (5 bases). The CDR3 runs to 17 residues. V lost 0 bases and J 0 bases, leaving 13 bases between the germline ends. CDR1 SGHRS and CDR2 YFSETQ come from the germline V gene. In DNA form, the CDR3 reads TGCGCCAGCAGCTTGGACGGGGCAATTTCCTCTGGAAACACCATATATTTT. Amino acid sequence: CASSLDGAISSGNTIYF.

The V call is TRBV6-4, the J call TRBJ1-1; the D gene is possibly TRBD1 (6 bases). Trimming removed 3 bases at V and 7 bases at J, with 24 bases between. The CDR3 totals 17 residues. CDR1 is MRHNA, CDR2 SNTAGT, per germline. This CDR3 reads CASSDRETGLGGGEAFF. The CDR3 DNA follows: TGTGCCAGCAGTGATCGGGAGACAGGATTGGGAGGGGGTGAAGCTTTCTTT.

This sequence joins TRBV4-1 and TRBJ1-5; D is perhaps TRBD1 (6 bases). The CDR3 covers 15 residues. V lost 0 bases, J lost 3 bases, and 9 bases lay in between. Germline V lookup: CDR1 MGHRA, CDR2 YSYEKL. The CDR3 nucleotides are TGCGCCAGCAGCCAAGAGGGGGGCTTCAATCAGCCCCAGCATTTT. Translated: CASSQEGGFNQPQHF.

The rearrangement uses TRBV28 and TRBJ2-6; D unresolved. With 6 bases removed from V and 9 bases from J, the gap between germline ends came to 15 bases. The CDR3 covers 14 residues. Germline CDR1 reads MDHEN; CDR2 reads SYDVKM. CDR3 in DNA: TGTGCCAGCAGCTCCGGGCCCATTGGCAACGTCCTGACTTTC. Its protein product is CASSSGPIGNVLTF.

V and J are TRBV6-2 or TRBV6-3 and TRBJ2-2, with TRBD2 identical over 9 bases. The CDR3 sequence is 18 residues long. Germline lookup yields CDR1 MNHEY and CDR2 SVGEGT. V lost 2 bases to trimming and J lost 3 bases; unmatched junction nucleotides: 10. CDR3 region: CASSYTLVAGEDTGELFF. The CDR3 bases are TGTGCCAGCAGTTACACCCTGGTAGCGGGAGAGGACACCGGGGAGCTGTTTTTT.